A selection of T cell receptor beta chains follows, all from one sample in a study of blood T cell repertoires in COVID-19. Method: immunoSEQ multiplex PCR; TCRdb's copy keeps in-frame clones and lacks some. The table lists tens of thousands of clones, around 77% of them singletons. The sample consisted of peripheral blood. These receptor sequences come from a man older than 75 with active or convalescent COVID-19. The CDR3 runs from the conserved cysteine through the conserved F or W. A D gene is named only where the DNA matches it firmly. A clone size is listed for some rows: how often the clone was seen (once, few, many), or a class if it is expanded.

>NA|TRBJ1-2|TRBV5-4|NA
CASSPGGTGRYYGYTF
TGTGCCAGCAGCCCGGGAGGGACGGGTCGTTACTATGGCTACACCTTC
>NA|TRBJ1-4|TRBV19|NA
CASSIQGSEKLFF
TGTGCCAGTAGTATTCAGGGGTCGGAAAAACTGTTTTTT
>NA|TRBJ1-2|TRBV19|NA
CASIKKVTDSLGYGYTF
TGTGCCAGTATCAAAAAGGTCACGGACAGTCTGGGCTATGGCTACACCTTC
>NA|TRBJ2-3|TRBV9|NA
CASSVAGGKDTQYF
TGTGCCAGCAGCGTAGCGGGGGGCAAGGATACGCAGTATTTT
>TRBD1|TRBJ1-1|TRBV19|NA
CASSTQGGTEAFF
TGTGCCAGTAGCACACAGGGGGGCACTGAAGCTTTCTTT
>NA|TRBJ1-1|TRBV5-1|NA
CASSSVTGADTEAFF
TGCGCCAGCAGCTCAGTGACAGGAGCGGACACTGAAGCTTTCTTT
>NA|TRBJ2-5|TRBV11-2|NA
CASSLRRTPQETQYF
TGTGCCAGCAGCCTCAGACGGACACCGCAAGAGACCCAGTACTTC
>TRBD1|TRBJ1-1|TRBV19|NA
CASGDRGQGAFF
TGTGCCAGTGGGGACAGGGGCCAGGGGGCTTTCTTT
>NA|TRBJ2-1|TRBV6-5|NA
CASTRRGVYNEQFF
TGTGCCAGCACCCGACGGGGAGTCTACAATGAGCAGTTCTTC
>NA|TRBJ2-1|TRBV19|NA
CASSILISSYNEQFF
TGTGCCAGTAGTATTCTGATCAGCTCCTACAATGAGCAGTTCTTC
>NA|TRBJ1-1|TRBV5-1|NA
CASSTGTSLMNTEAFF
TGCGCCAGCAGCACGGGGACATCCTTGATGAACACTGAAGCTTTCTTT
>NA|TRBJ2-1|TRBV9|NA
CASSVGPTSGDEQFF
TGTGCCAGCAGCGTAGGACCCACTTCCGGGGATGAGCAGTTCTTC
>NA|TRBJ1-1|TRBV29-1|NA
CSVVKGVDTEAFF
TGCAGCGTTGTAAAGGGGGTGGACACTGAAGCTTTCTTT
>NA|TRBJ2-3|TRBV24-1|NA
CATSKQGSWRTDTQYF
TGTGCCACCAGTAAGCAGGGGAGTTGGCGGACAGATACGCAGTATTTT
>NA|TRBJ2-4|TRBV2|NA
CASRSEAGEGGIQYF
TGTGCCAGCAGATCGGAGGCAGGGGAGGGGGGCATTCAGTACTTC
>NA|TRBJ1-2|TRBV29-1|once
CSVEDREVRGYTF
TGCAGCGTTGAAGACAGGGAAGTACGAGGCTACACCTTC
>NA|TRBJ2-7|TRBV2|NA
CASSEAPGVTYEQYF
TGTGCCAGCAGTGAAGCTCCAGGGGTGACCTACGAGCAGTACTTC
>TRBD1|TRBJ2-3|TRBV6-5|NA
CASSYSILQGNTQYF
TGTGCCAGCAGTTACTCCATTCTACAGGGGAATACGCAGTATTTT
>TRBD1|TRBJ2-5|TRBV5-1|NA
CASSLSGQVQETQYF
TGCGCCAGCAGCTTGTCTGGACAGGTCCAAGAGACCCAGTACTTC
>NA|TRBJ1-1|TRBV30|many
CAWRARGGVYTEAFF
TGTGCCTGGAGGGCCCGGGGTGGGGTGTACACTGAAGCTTTCTTT
>NA|TRBJ1-1|TRBV7-3|once
CASSSGDGTEAFF
TGTGCCAGCAGCTCAGGGGATGGGACTGAAGCTTTCTTT
>NA|TRBJ1-6|TRBV14|NA
CASSQDVRGGPLHF
TGTGCCAGCAGCCAAGACGTCAGGGGTGGTCCCCTCCACTTT
>TRBD2|TRBJ2-3|TRBV5-5|NA
CASSLAAGVSTDTQYF
TGTGCCAGCAGCTTGGCCGCGGGAGTGTCCACAGATACGCAGTATTTT
>NA|TRBJ2-7|TRBV19|NA
CASTLTALSSYEQYF
TGTGCCAGTACCCTGACAGCGCTCAGCTCCTACGAGCAGTACTTC
>NA|TRBJ2-3|TRBV10-3|few
CAISDRSRATDTQYF
TGTGCCATCAGTGATCGGTCGAGGGCCACAGATACGCAGTATTTT
>TRBD2|TRBJ2-5|TRBV3-1/TRBV3-2|NA
CASSQGFLAGVETQYF
TGTGCCAGCAGCCAAGGTTTTCTAGCGGGGGTAGAGACCCAGTACTTC
>NA|TRBJ2-2|TRBV7-9|once
CASSPSGMNTGELFF
TGTGCCAGCAGCCCAAGTGGCATGAACACCGGGGAGCTGTTTTTT
>NA|TRBJ1-2|TRBV2|few
CASSFRGEGVYYTF
TGTGCCAGCAGTTTCAGGGGAGAGGGGGTTTACTACACCTTC
>NA|TRBJ2-5|TRBV18|NA
CASSPYRVQYQETQYF
TGTGCCAGCTCACCCTACAGGGTTCAGTACCAAGAGACCCAGTACTTC
>TRBD1|TRBJ2-2|TRBV2|NA
CASEIGTVNTGELFF
TGTGCCAGCGAGATCGGGACAGTGAACACCGGGGAGCTGTTTTTT
>NA|TRBJ1-3|TRBV5-6|NA
CASSPGRYGSGNTIYF
TGTGCCAGCAGCCCAGGGCGCTATGGCTCTGGAAACACCATATATTTT
>TRBD1|TRBJ2-2|TRBV9|NA
CASSKGGDRGGELFF
TGTGCCAGCAGCAAAGGTGGAGACAGGGGCGGGGAGCTGTTTTTT
>TRBD2|TRBJ2-1|TRBV3-1/TRBV3-2|NA
CASSHPGTSGSEFF
TGTGCCAGCAGCCACCCCGGGACTAGCGGGTCAGAGTTCTTC
>NA|TRBJ1-1|TRBV7-9|NA
CASSLASGGGYAFF
TGTGCCAGCAGCTTAGCGAGCGGTGGGGGGTACGCTTTCTTT